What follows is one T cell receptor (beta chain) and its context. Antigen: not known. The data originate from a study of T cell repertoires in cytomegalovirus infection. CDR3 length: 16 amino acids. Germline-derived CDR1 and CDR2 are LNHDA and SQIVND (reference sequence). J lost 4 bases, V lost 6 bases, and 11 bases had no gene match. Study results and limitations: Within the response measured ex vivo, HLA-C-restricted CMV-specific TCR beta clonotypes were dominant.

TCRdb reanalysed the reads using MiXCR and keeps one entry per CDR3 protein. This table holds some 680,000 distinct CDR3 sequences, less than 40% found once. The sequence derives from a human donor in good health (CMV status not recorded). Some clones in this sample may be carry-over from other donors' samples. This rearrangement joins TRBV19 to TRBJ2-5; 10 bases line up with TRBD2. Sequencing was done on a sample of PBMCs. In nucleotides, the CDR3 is TGTGCCAGTAGGCGGGGTAGCGGGAGGATTGGAGAGACCCAGTACTTC. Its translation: CASRRGSGRIGETQYF. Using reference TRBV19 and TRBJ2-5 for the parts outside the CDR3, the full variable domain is DGGITQSPKYLFRKEGQNVTLSCEQNLNHDAMYWYRQDPGQGLRLIYYSQIVNDFQKGDIAEGYSVSREKKESFPLTVTSAQKNPTAFYLCASRRGSGRIGETQYFGPGTRLLVL.